This T cell receptor (beta chain) was sequenced in a study of beta chain features in type 1 diabetes. Study background: Healthy donors and patients had similar age, gender and cell yields.

About this clone itself: Its matching antigen is unknown.

Sorting that relied on CD45RO/CCR7/CD25/CD127/CD95/CD27 yielded CD4+ naive, central memory, regulatory and stem cell-like memory cells. V was cut by 1 base and J by 1 base, with 9 bases left in between. This CDR3 region has 14 residues. The germline gives CDR1 SQVTM, CDR2 ANQGSEA. Reverse transcribing all isolated RNA meant expressed TCRB transcripts were sequenced. The data were produced by immunoSEQ multiplex PCR, yet TCRdb's version contains in-frame clones alone and is incomplete. The table lists 200,000 to 300,000 clones, around 21% of them singletons, with around 0.029% in the top ten. The study's findings and limits: Lower insertion and higher deletion counts appeared at VDJ junctions in type 1 diabetes patients. Across all four CD4+ subsets, people with type 1 diabetes showed modestly shorter TCRB CDR3s.

The chain has TRBV29-1 and TRBJ2-3; D is unclear. The TCR sequence derives from a woman aged 40 to 50 with type 1 diabetes. The material sequenced was naive CD4+ T cells from blood. The CDR3 here is CSVEAQLRTDTQYF. The CDR3 bases are TGCAGCGTTGAAGCCCAACTTCGCACAGATACGCAGTATTTT.